The subject of this entry is one T cell receptor beta chain. What it binds is not known. Assay used: immunoSEQ multiplex PCR; TCRdb lists only in-frame clones, some missing. Here the sample spans 45,000 to 70,000 clones, roughly 86% being singletons. These data originate in a study of T cell responses to AZD1222 COVID-19 vaccine. Findings and caveats of the study: Spike-wide vaccine-associated CD4 TCRs dominated at 160-218 and 743-854. Two AZD1222 doses significantly raised spike-specific TCR breadth and depth over controls.

Germline V gene lookup returns CDR1 KGHDR and CDR2 SFDVKD. The V gene lost 1 base and the J gene lost 3 bases, with 9 bases spanning the gap. This CDR3 comprises 15 residues. The sample consisted of peripheral blood, taken on day 0 of AZD1222 vaccination. The chain is built from TRBV24-1 and TRBJ1-5; possible D gene TRBD1, 5 bases. The sequence was collected from an adult in good health. The CDR3 protein is CATSDFRGDNQPQHF. CDR3 nucleotides: TGTGCCACCAGTGATTTTCGAGGGGACAATCAGCCCCAGCATTTT.